This entry describes one TCR beta chain. Its antigen is still unknown. Using immunoSEQ multiplex PCR, the repertoire was profiled, and TCRdb retains in-frame clones only, with some absent. The sample consists of approximately 160,000 clones, 86% of them appearing once. The germline V gene encodes CDR1 LNHNV and CDR2 YYDKDF (reference sequence). Trimming pared 0 bases from V and 7 bases from J, leaving 13 bases between. The CDR3 loop spans 14 amino acids. This record belongs to a study of cytomegalovirus exposure and HLA in healthy donors. About the study: A later analysis reported the approximately 120 validation repertoires used the same platform as the approximately 670 first-cohort repertoires. Points from the study as a whole: Clusters of TCRs from the first cohort tended to co-occur in the roughly 120 validation repertoires (as a later analysis found). Associated with cytomegalovirus, according to the listing, were around 160 TCR beta chains. Diagnosis of cytomegalovirus status made by the classifier reportedly showed high specificity and sensitivity.

The receptor was derived from a woman in her 30s in good health and CMV-seronegative. Sequencing was performed on PBMCs. This chain connects TRBV15 to TRBJ2-7; the D gene is possibly TRBD1 (6 bases). The CDR3 here is CATSRDGDTGEQYF. The CDR3 DNA follows: TGTGCCACCAGCAGAGACGGGGACACCGGGGAGCAGTACTTC.